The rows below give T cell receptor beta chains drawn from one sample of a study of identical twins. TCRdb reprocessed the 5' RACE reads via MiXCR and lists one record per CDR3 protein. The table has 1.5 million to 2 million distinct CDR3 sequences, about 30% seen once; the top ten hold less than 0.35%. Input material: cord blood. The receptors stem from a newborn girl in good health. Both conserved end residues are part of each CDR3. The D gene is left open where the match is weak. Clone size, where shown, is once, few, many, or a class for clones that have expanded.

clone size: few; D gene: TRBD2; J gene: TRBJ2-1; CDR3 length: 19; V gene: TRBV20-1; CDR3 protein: CSARDFGLAGSSSYNEQFF; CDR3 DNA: TGCAGTGCTAGAGATTTTGGACTAGCGGGCTCGAGCTCCTACAATGAGCAGTTCTTC
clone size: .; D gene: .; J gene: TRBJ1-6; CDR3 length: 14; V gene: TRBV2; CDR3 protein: CASSEALYNSPLHF; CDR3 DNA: TGTGCCAGCAGTGAGGCCCTCTATAATTCACCCCTCCACTTT
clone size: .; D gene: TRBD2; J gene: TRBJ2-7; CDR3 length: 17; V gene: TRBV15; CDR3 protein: CATSGDTSGGRWNEQYF; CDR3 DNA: TGTGCCACCAGCGGAGATACTAGCGGGGGTAGGTGGAATGAGCAGTACTTC
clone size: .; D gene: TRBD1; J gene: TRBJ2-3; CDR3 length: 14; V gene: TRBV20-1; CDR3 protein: CSATGSTGGDTQYF; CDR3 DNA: TGCAGTGCTACGGGAAGTACAGGGGGAGATACGCAGTATTTT
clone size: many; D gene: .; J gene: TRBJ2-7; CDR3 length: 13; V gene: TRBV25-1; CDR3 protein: CASSDTASYEQYF; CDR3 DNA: TGTGCCAGCAGCGACACGGCTTCCTACGAGCAGTACTTC
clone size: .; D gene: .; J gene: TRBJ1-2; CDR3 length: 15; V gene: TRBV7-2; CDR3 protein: CASSPTVSPNYGYTF; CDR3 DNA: TGTGCCAGCAGCCCGACAGTATCCCCTAACTATGGCTACACCTTC
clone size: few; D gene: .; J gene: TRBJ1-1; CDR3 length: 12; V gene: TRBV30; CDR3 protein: CAWNRGNTEAFF; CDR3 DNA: TGTGCCTGGAACAGAGGGAACACTGAAGCTTTCTTT
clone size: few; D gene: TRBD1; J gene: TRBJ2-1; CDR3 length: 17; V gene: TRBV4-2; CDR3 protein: CASSQDPKGQGYNEQFF; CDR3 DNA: TGTGCCAGCAGCCAAGATCCAAAGGGACAGGGGTACAATGAGCAGTTCTTC
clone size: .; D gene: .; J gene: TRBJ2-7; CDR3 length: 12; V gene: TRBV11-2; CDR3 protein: CASSQPPGEQYF; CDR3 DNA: TGTGCCAGCAGCCAGCCTCCGGGCGAGCAGTACTTC
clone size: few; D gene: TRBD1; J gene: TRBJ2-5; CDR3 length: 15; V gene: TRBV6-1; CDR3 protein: CASSSGTGGQETQYF; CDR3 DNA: TGTGCCAGCAGCTCTGGGACAGGGGGCCAAGAGACCCAGTACTTC
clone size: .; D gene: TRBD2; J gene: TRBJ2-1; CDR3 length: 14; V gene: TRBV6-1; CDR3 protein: CASRGLGKRNEQFF; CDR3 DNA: TGTGCCAGCAGAGGACTAGGCAAACGCAATGAGCAGTTCTTC
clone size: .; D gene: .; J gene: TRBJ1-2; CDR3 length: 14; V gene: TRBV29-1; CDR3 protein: CSVEDEEVGYGYTF; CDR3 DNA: TGCAGCGTTGAAGACGAGGAGGTCGGCTATGGCTACACCTTC
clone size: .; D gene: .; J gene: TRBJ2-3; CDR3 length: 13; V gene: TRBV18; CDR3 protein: CASFEGRPDTQYF; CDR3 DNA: TGTGCCAGCTTCGAGGGAAGGCCAGATACGCAGTATTTT
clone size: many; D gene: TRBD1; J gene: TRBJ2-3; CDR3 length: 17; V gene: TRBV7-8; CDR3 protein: CASSTRQGQRKGDTQYF; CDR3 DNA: TGTGCCAGCAGCACCAGACAGGGGCAACGGAAGGGAGATACGCAGTATTTT